One and the same sample provided the 17 T cell receptor beta chains below, sequenced in a study of T cell responses to AZD1222 COVID-19 vaccine. Method: immunoSEQ multiplex PCR; TCRdb's copy keeps in-frame clones and lacks some. The data contain around 92,000 clones, approximately 91% of them singletons. The material sequenced was peripheral blood, taken on day 0 of AZD1222 vaccination. The receptors were gathered from an adult in good health.

The chain uses TRBV9 and TRBJ2-5, with 12 bases lining up with TRBD1. Per the germline V gene, CDR1 is SGDLS and CDR2 is YYNGEE. The ends lost 0 bases at V and 5 bases at J; junction bases unmatched: 11. The CDR3 totals 18 residues. CDR3 amino acids: CASSVGPGTGGYRETQYF. In DNA form, the CDR3 reads TGTGCCAGCAGCGTAGGTCCCGGGACAGGGGGCTACAGGGAGACCCAGTACTTC.

The CDR3 sequence is CASNLGGSYSYEQYF. Here the CDR3 DNA reads TGTGCCAGCAATCTAGGGGGGTCCTACTCCTACGAGCAGTACTTC. V gene TRBV6-4 combines with J gene TRBJ2-7, with D perhaps given as TRBD1 or TRBD2 (6 bases each). This CDR3 comprises 15 residues. Trimming shortened V by 7 bases and J by 0 bases, and 16 bases separated the two germline ends. CDR1 MRHNA and CDR2 SNTAGT come from the germline V gene.

The chain joins TRBV28 to TRBJ2-7; perhaps TRBD1 as D (5 bases). The V end was cut by 1 base, the J end by 3 bases, with 10 bases between. CDR1 and CDR2 (germline): MDHEN, SYDVKM. The CDR3 runs to 14 residues. CDR3 bases: TGTGCCAGCAGTTTATCCGACAGATACTACGAGCAGTACTTC. The encoded protein is CASSLSDRYYEQYF. Full variable domain (remainder filled in from reference TRBV28 and TRBJ2-7): DVKVTQSSRYLVKRTGEKVFLECVQDMDHENMFWYRQDPGLGLRLIYFSYDVKMKEKGDIPEGYSVSREKKERFSLILESASTNQTSMYLCASSLSDRYYEQYFGPGTRLTVT.

This chain uses TRBV29-1 with TRBJ2-1, with 8 bases fitting TRBD2. CDR3 size: 15 residues. Germline V lookup: CDR1 SQVTM, CDR2 ANQGSEA. After removal of 1 base from V and 9 bases from J, the junction contained 11 bases not matched to a gene. CDR3 sequence (DNA): TGCAGCGTTGAAGGGGGCGGGGGGAGAGCCTCTGAGCAGTTCTTC. Translation gives CSVEGGGGRASEQFF.

The chain combines TRBV18 with TRBJ1-1, with D hard to call. The germline CDR1 and CDR2 sequences are KGHSH and LQKENI. The length of the CDR3 is 14 residues. The V end was cut by 4 bases, the J end by 5 bases, with 14 bases between. The CDR3, as DNA: TGTGCCAGCTCACGCGAAACGGGAGAAACTGAAGCTTTCTTT. It encodes CASSRETGETEAFF.

The chain is built from TRBV18 and TRBJ1-3; D remains unclear. Trimming took off 5 bases at V and 7 bases at J, with 21 bases between the two ends. The V gene's germline CDR1 is KGHSH and CDR2 LQKENI. The CDR3 runs 16 residues. The CDR3, as DNA: TGTGCCAGCTCAGATGAAATATGGCCCGGCCGGAACACCATATATTTT. Translating gives CASSDEIWPGRNTIYF.

This chain uses TRBV28 with TRBJ1-2; D is possibly TRBD1 (6 bases). Looked up from germline, CDR1 is MDHEN and CDR2 is SYDVKM. This CDR3 has 14 amino acids. Trimming pared 6 bases from V and 9 bases from J, leaving 20 bases between. In DNA, the CDR3 is TGTGCCAGCAGCCGAGTCAGGGGTACGCGGAGCTACACCTTC. It codes for CASSRVRGTRSYTF.

This rearrangement joins TRBV11-2 to TRBJ1-4; 7 nucleotides align to TRBD1. V lost 5 bases to trimming and J lost 6 bases; unmatched junction nucleotides: 12. The CDR3 runs 16 residues. Germline lookup yields CDR1 SGHAT and CDR2 FQNNGV. CDR3 in amino acids: CASSPREGARDEKLFF. The CDR3 bases are TGTGCCAGCAGCCCGAGGGAGGGGGCACGTGATGAAAAACTGTTTTTT.

This chain links TRBV11-2 with TRBJ2-2; D might be TRBD2 (5 bases). This CDR3 region has 15 residues. With 8 bases removed from V and 6 bases from J, the gap between germline ends came to 19 bases. Per the germline V gene, CDR1 is SGHAT and CDR2 is FQNNGV. CDR3 sequence: CASGKTRPLAGELFF. The CDR3 DNA is TGTGCCAGCGGTAAAACTAGGCCCCTCGCCGGGGAGCTGTTTTTT.

The rearrangement uses TRBV4-2 and TRBJ1-6, with no clear D. Trimming cost V 0 bases and J 10 bases, with 10 bases left between them. The germline V gene has CDR1 LGHNA and CDR2 YNFKEQ. CDR3 length: 14 residues. This CDR3 is CASSQESRSSPLHF. CDR3 DNA sequence: TGTGCCAGCAGCCAAGAATCTCGGTCCTCACCCCTCCACTTT.

This chain links TRBV2 with TRBJ1-5, with D possibly TRBD1 on 5 matching bases. Germline loops: CDR1 SNHLY, CDR2 FYNNEI. This CDR3 has 14 residues. The V end was cut by 6 bases, the J end by 5 bases, with 14 bases between. Here the CDR3 reads CASRLEGGDQPQHF. CDR3 nucleotides: TGTGCCAGCAGGCTTGAGGGAGGGGATCAGCCCCAGCATTTT.

The J gene is TRBJ1-1, the V gene TRBV5-1, with 7 bases identical to TRBD1. The CDR3 totals 13 residues. Germline V gene lookup returns CDR1 SGHRS and CDR2 YFSETQ. The ends lost 7 bases at V and 2 bases at J; junction bases unmatched: 5. The CDR3 nucleotides are TGCGCCAGCCCGACAGGGCTTAACACTGAAGCTTTCTTT. Residues: CASPTGLNTEAFF.

This sequence joins TRBV19 and TRBJ2-3; 9 nucleotides match TRBD1. Germline V gives CDR1 LNHDA, CDR2 SQIVND (reference sequence). V gave up 4 bases and J gave up 0 bases; unmatched junction bases: 8. The CDR3 runs 17 residues. Written as DNA, the CDR3 is TGTGCCAGTAGTACCGACCGGGACAGGGTTAGCACAGATACGCAGTATTTT. Amino acid sequence: CASSTDRDRVSTDTQYF.

The chain's CDR3 is CACQGTTGNTIYF. CDR3 DNA: TGTGCCTGTCAGGGGACCACTGGAAACACCATATATTTT. This sequence joins TRBV7-9 and TRBJ1-3; maybe TRBD1 (6 bases). The V end was cut by 11 bases, the J end by 2 bases, with 13 bases between. Per the germline V gene, CDR1 is SEHNR and CDR2 is FQNEAQ (reference sequence). The CDR3 has 13 residues. The variable domain in full, completed from reference TRBV7-9 and TRBJ1-3, reads DTGVSQNPRHKITKRGQNVTFRCDPISEHNRLYWYRQTLGQGPEFLTYFQNEAQLEKSRLLSDRFSAERPKGSFSTLEIQRTEQGDSAMYLCACQGTTGNTIYFGEGSWLTVV.

CDR3 amino acids: CAWRQGNNSPLHF. For the CDR3, the DNA is TGTGCCTGGAGACAGGGGAATAATTCACCCCTCCACTTT. V gene TRBV30 combines with J gene TRBJ1-6, with TRBD1 matching over 7 bases. Germline lookup yields CDR1 GTSNPN and CDR2 SVGIG (reference sequence). The CDR3 sequence is 13 residues long. The V and J ends lost 3 bases and 5 bases, in that order; junction bases with no gene match: 1.

The chain links TRBV3-1 (or the pseudogene TRBV3-2) to TRBJ1-4, with D maybe TRBD1 (5 bases). The CDR3 contains 18 residues. The germline gives CDR1 LGHDT, CDR2 YNNKEL (reference sequence). V was cut by 0 bases and J by 5 bases, with 19 bases left in between. The CDR3 DNA follows: TGTGCCAGCAGCCAAGATCATTGGGTTAACAGGTTGAATGAAAAACTGTTTTTT. It codes for CASSQDHWVNRLNEKLFF.

This clone has just a few counts. V gene TRBV20-1 combines with J gene TRBJ2-1; D is unclear. Germline V gene sequence: CDR1 DFQATT, CDR2 SNEGSKA (reference sequence). V was shortened by 3 bases and J by 6 bases, with 9 bases between the two germline ends. The CDR3 consists of 12 residues. The CDR3 DNA is TGCAGTGCTAGTCAAGCACCCAATGAGCAGTTCTTC. Its translation: CSASQAPNEQFF.